The next 32 T cell receptor beta chains were all read from a single sample in a study of Tregs in tolerant kidney transplant recipients. Here immunoSEQ multiplex PCR was the method, and the copy in TCRdb shows in-frame clones only, minus some. The table records over 60,000 clones, 98% of them present only once. This specimen consisted of CD4+ T cells from blood, obtained before the transplant. The receptors here all came from a human donor who received a combined kidney and bone marrow transplant.

The chain combines TRBV16 with TRBJ1-2; tentative D call: TRBD1 (6 bases). CDR1 and CDR2 (germline): KGHSY, FQNENV. CDR3 length equals 12 residues. V lost 3 bases to trimming and J lost 6 bases, with 8 bases between them. The CDR3 spells CASSQNRDGYTF. The CDR3 region has the DNA TGTGCCAGCAGCCAGAACAGGGATGGCTACACCTTC.

The chain is built from TRBV7-6 and TRBJ1-4; D is uncertain. From germline, CDR1 is SGHVS and CDR2 FNYEAQ. This CDR3 is built from 17 residues. V lost 3 bases and J 3 bases, leaving 17 bases between the germline ends. CDR3 in amino acids: CASSLRRIRGANEKLFF. As DNA, the CDR3 is TGTGCCAGCAGCTTGCGCCGGATTCGGGGAGCTAATGAAAAACTGTTTTTT.

V is TRBV4-2 and J is TRBJ1-2, with TRBD1 matching over 8 bases. The CDR3 spans 17 residues. J lost 5 bases, V lost 1 base, and 12 bases had no gene match. Germline lookup yields CDR1 LGHNA and CDR2 YNFKEQ. In nucleotides, the CDR3 is TGTGCCAGCAGCCAAGCTCAGGGGGCACTTGTTCATTATGGCTACACCTTC. It is translated as CASSQAQGALVHYGYTF.

The V call is TRBV5-1, the J call TRBJ2-3; 9 nucleotides align to TRBD2. J gave up 4 bases and V 7 bases, and 7 bases lay outside the gene matches. In germline, CDR1 is SGHRS, CDR2 YFSETQ. CDR3 length: 14 residues. As DNA, the CDR3 is TGCGCCAGCTGGGGCGGGAGGGAAGCAGATACGCAGTATTTT. It translates to CASWGGREADTQYF.

The chain recombines TRBV25-1 with TRBJ1-6; D might be TRBD1 (6 bases). Germline-derived CDR1 and CDR2 are MGHDK and SYGVNS. CDR3 length: 14 amino acids. Trimming pared 10 bases from V and 1 base from J, leaving 11 bases between. The DNA for the CDR3 is TGTGCCACCCAAACAGGGTCCTATAATTCACCCCTCCACTTT. The encoded protein is CATQTGSYNSPLHF.

The CDR3 bases are TGTGCCTGGAGTTGGGGGGGGCAGGATGAGCAGTTCTTC. Translating gives CAWSWGGQDEQFF. The chain uses TRBV30 and TRBJ2-1, with TRBD2 as a possible D gene (7 bases). CDR1 is GTSNPN, CDR2 SVGIG, per germline (reference sequence). Trimming took off 2 bases at V and 8 bases at J, with 13 bases between the two ends. The CDR3 loop spans 13 amino acids.

In this sample, this clone turned up a few times. The chain links TRBV6-5 to TRBJ2-2; TRBD1 matches 8 bases. Per the germline V gene, CDR1 is MNHEY and CDR2 is SVGAGI. The V and J ends lost 5 bases and 6 bases, in that order; junction bases with no gene match: 5. CDR3 length equals 14 residues. The DNA of the CDR3 is TGTGCCAGCAGTCGAGGACAGGGCCCCGGGGAGCTGTTTTTT. This translates into CASSRGQGPGELFF.

The chain recombines TRBV7-6 with TRBJ2-1, with a weak D call TRBD2 (6 bases). CDR1 SGHVS and CDR2 FNYEAQ come from the germline V gene. V was cut by 9 bases and J by 8 bases, with 8 bases left in between. This CDR3 is 10 amino acids long. Written as DNA, the CDR3 is TGTGCCAGTTCGGGGGATGAGCAGTTCTTC. It codes for CASSGDEQFF. The whole variable domain, filled in from reference TRBV7-6 and TRBJ2-1, reads GAGVSQSPRYKVTKRGQDVALRCDPISGHVSLYWYRQALGQGPEFLTYFNYEAQQDKSGLPNDRFSAERPEGSISTLTIQRTEQRDSAMYRCASSGDEQFFGPGTRLTVL.

This chain joins TRBV18 and TRBJ1-1; no reliable D call. V gave up 3 bases and J gave up 4 bases, with 9 bases separating them. The CDR3 totals 13 residues. Germline lookup yields CDR1 KGHSH and CDR2 LQKENI. DNA of the CDR3: TGTGCCAGCTCACCCCCGGGAGTCACTGAAGCTTTCTTT. As protein: CASSPPGVTEAFF.

The chain carries TRBV16 and TRBJ2-1; possibly TRBD1 for D (5 bases). The germline gives CDR1 KGHSY, CDR2 FQNENV. Trimming cost V 4 bases and J 1 base, with 8 bases left between them. The CDR3 runs to 14 residues. The CDR3 DNA is TGTGCCAGCAGCCGAGACAGATCCTACAATGAGCAGTTCTTC. This translates into CASSRDRSYNEQFF.

The chain is built from TRBV27 and TRBJ1-5; D remains unclear. The CDR3 is 14 amino acids. Per germline, CDR1 MNHEY and CDR2 SMNVEV (reference sequence). V lost 3 bases, J lost 4 bases, and 10 bases lay in between. CDR3 sequence: CASSFATTNQPQHF. CDR3 nucleotide sequence: TGTGCCAGCAGTTTTGCTACGACAAATCAGCCCCAGCATTTT.

This rearrangement joins TRBV6-5 to TRBJ1-2, with D possibly being TRBD1 (6 bases). This CDR3 is built from 15 residues. V was cut by 0 bases and J by 13 bases, with 21 bases left in between. Germline CDR1 is MNHEY and CDR2 is SVGAGI. This CDR3 is CASSYSISQGSFSTF. CDR3 DNA sequence: TGTGCCAGCAGTTACTCTATCTCGCAGGGGAGCTTTTCCACCTTC.

This chain joins TRBV6-6 and TRBJ1-1; D is perhaps TRBD1 (6 bases). V lost 2 bases and J 8 bases, leaving 12 bases between the germline ends. This CDR3 is built from 13 residues. Germline CDR1 reads MNHNY; CDR2 reads SVGAGI (reference sequence). CDR3 in amino acids: CASSYGLDREAFF. CDR3 DNA sequence: TGTGCCAGCAGTTACGGGTTGGACAGAGAAGCTTTCTTT.

V gene TRBV19 combines with J gene TRBJ1-1; 7 bases are shared with TRBD1. Germline V lookup: CDR1 LNHDA, CDR2 SQIVND (reference sequence). J lost 1 base, V lost 5 bases, and 16 bases had no gene match. The CDR3 is 18 residues long. The CDR3 loop reads CASSLTRQGSLGNTEAFF. Here the CDR3 DNA reads TGTGCCAGTAGTCTAACCCGACAGGGAAGTCTAGGGAACACTGAAGCTTTCTTT.

This clone has just one count. The chain uses TRBV7-2 and TRBJ2-7; weak D call: TRBD2 (5 bases). The CDR3 consists of 15 residues. Germline values: CDR1 SGHTA, CDR2 FQGNSA. Trimming pared 1 base from V and 0 bases from J, leaving 10 bases between. Written as DNA, the CDR3 is TGTGCCAGCAGCTTAGGCGGGCTAAGCTCCTACGAGCAGTACTTC. Protein product: CASSLGGLSSYEQYF.

The rearrangement links TRBV10-3 to TRBJ1-1; TRBD1 agrees at 9 bases. From germline, CDR1 is ENHRY and CDR2 SYGVKD. V dropped 5 bases and J dropped 0; count of bases not matched to a gene: 10. The CDR3 spans 17 residues. CDR3: CAISNRGRIPLNTEAFF. The DNA for the CDR3 is TGTGCCATCAGTAACAGGGGGCGAATCCCCCTGAACACTGAAGCTTTCTTT.

This chain uses TRBV6-6 with TRBJ2-5; 8 nucleotides match TRBD2. The CDR3 is made up of 16 amino acids. Germline CDR1 is MNHNY and CDR2 is SVGAGI (reference sequence). V was clipped by 9 bases and J by 0 bases; unmatched bases: 12. The CDR3, as DNA: TGTGCCAGTTCCCCCGGCCGGGGGGGGCACCAAGAGACCCAGTACTTC. Its translation is CASSPGRGGHQETQYF.

This chain joins TRBV30 and TRBJ1-2; D not resolved. The germline V and J ends were trimmed by 0 bases and 2 bases, with 16 bases remaining between them. This CDR3 is 16 amino acids long. Per germline, CDR1 GTSNPN and CDR2 SVGIG (reference sequence). The CDR3 protein is CAWSVRFLAGNYGYTF. Written as DNA, the CDR3 is TGTGCCTGGAGTGTACGGTTTCTGGCGGGCAACTATGGCTACACCTTC. The full variable domain, rest sourced from reference TRBV30 and TRBJ1-2, is SQTIHQWPATLVQPVGSPLSLECTVEGTSNPNLYWYRQAAGRGLQLLFYSVGIGQISSEVPQNLSASRPQDRQFILSSKKLLLSDSGFYLCAWSVRFLAGNYGYTFGSGTRLTVV.

The chain couples TRBV9 to TRBJ1-6; D gene unclear. The CDR3 is 15 amino acids. V gave up 0 bases and J gave up 5 bases, with 9 bases separating them. Germline V lookup: CDR1 SGDLS, CDR2 YYNGEE. Here the CDR3 DNA reads TGTGCCAGCAGCGTAGGGCCAGTCGATAATTCACCCCTCCACTTT. Translation: CASSVGPVDNSPLHF.

This sequence joins TRBV7-9 and TRBJ2-3, with 7 positions matching TRBD2. CDR1 and CDR2 from the germline V gene are SEHNR and FQNEAQ (reference sequence). The V and J ends lost 3 bases and 5 bases, in that order; junction bases with no gene match: 11. The CDR3 runs to 16 residues. CDR3 sequence: CASSFNLWAGEDTQYF. The CDR3 coding sequence is TGTGCCAGCAGCTTTAATCTCTGGGCGGGAGAAGATACGCAGTATTTT. The variable domain in full, with the rest retrieved from reference TRBV7-9 and TRBJ2-3, is DTGVSQNPRHKITKRGQNVTFRCDPISEHNRLYWYRQTLGQGPEFLTYFQNEAQLEKSRLLSDRFSAERPKGSFSTLEIQRTEQGDSAMYLCASSFNLWAGEDTQYFGPGTRLTVL.

The chain combines TRBV5-6 with TRBJ1-6, with 10 bases identical to TRBD1. The CDR3 is 16 residues long. CDR1 is SGHDT, CDR2 YYEEEE, per germline. Germline trimming cut 4 bases from V and 8 bases from J; bases unmatched to any gene: 9. The CDR3 here is CASSPGTGDRDSPLHF. The CDR3 nucleotides read TGTGCCAGCAGCCCGGGGACAGGGGATAGAGATTCACCCCTCCACTTT.

The chain joins TRBV25-1 to TRBJ2-1; 9 bases map to TRBD1. The junction had 7 bases not matched to a gene; V was cut back by 10 bases and J by 9 bases. The germline V gene has CDR1 MGHDK and CDR2 SYGVNS. CDR3 length: 12 amino acids. Here the CDR3 DNA reads TGTGCCACCTCTGGACAGGGGATTGAGCAGTTCTTC. Translating it yields CATSGQGIEQFF.

This sequence joins TRBV5-6 and TRBJ1-1, with 10 bases lining up with TRBD1. The CDR3 is 16 residues long. V gave up 3 bases and J gave up 6 bases; unmatched junction bases: 11. Per germline, CDR1 SGHDT and CDR2 YYEEEE. The CDR3 sequence is CASSWGLGQGSAEAFF. Written as DNA, the CDR3 is TGTGCCAGCAGCTGGGGACTGGGACAGGGGTCGGCTGAAGCTTTCTTT.

The CDR3 loop reads CASSIGAGGEAFF. The CDR3 DNA follows: TGTGCCAGTAGTATAGGGGCAGGGGGTGAAGCTTTCTTT. The chain combines TRBV19 with TRBJ1-1, with 7 nucleotides matching TRBD1. The CDR3 totals 13 residues. Losses at the gene ends were 1 base for V and 7 bases for J; bases not matched to a gene: 3. Germline V gene sequence: CDR1 LNHDA, CDR2 SQIVND (reference sequence).

This chain links TRBV18 with TRBJ2-7, with 10 bases that match TRBD1. J gave up 3 bases and V 6 bases, and 8 bases lay outside the gene matches. The V gene's germline CDR1 is KGHSH and CDR2 LQKENI. The CDR3 has 15 residues. CDR3 DNA sequence: TGTGCCAGCTCTCCCCGACAGGGGGCACACTACGAGCAGTACTTC. The encoded protein is CASSPRQGAHYEQYF.

V gene TRBV15 combines with J gene TRBJ2-7; 7 positions agree with TRBD1. In germline, CDR1 is LNHNV, CDR2 YYDKDF (reference sequence). With 5 bases clipped from V and 2 bases from J, the junction kept 6 bases outside the gene matches. This CDR3 region has 14 residues. This CDR3 reads CATSRIDRAYEQYF. Written as DNA, the CDR3 is TGTGCCACCAGCCGGATAGACAGGGCCTACGAGCAGTACTTC.

V is TRBV10-3 and J is TRBJ2-5; D is perhaps TRBD2 (5 bases). Trimming stripped 6 bases from V and 2 bases from J, with 16 bases between. The CDR3 has 15 residues. The germline CDR1 and CDR2 sequences are ENHRY and SYGVKD. The CDR3 coding sequence is TGTGCCATCAGAGACTACCGGGGAGCACAAGAGACCCAGTACTTC. This gives the protein CAIRDYRGAQETQYF.

The chain joins TRBV6-5 to TRBJ1-1; no clear D gene. Trimming took 6 bases from V and 0 from J, leaving 11 bases between them. The V gene's germline CDR1 is MNHEY and CDR2 SVGAGI. CDR3 length equals 14 residues. The CDR3 loop reads CASSRTSMNTEAFF. The CDR3 coding sequence is TGTGCCAGCAGCCGTACATCCATGAACACTGAAGCTTTCTTT.

This sequence joins TRBV19 and TRBJ2-3; D remains ambiguous. The V end lost 5 bases, the J end lost 0 bases, and 15 bases lay between the germline ends. The germline V gene encodes CDR1 LNHDA and CDR2 SQIVND (reference sequence). The length of the CDR3 is 16 residues. CDR3 coding DNA: TGTGCCAGTAGTGGAAGGCGGTTCGGTAGCACAGATACGCAGTATTTT. Translated: CASSGRRFGSTDTQYF.

This chain links TRBV19 with TRBJ1-3; 8 bases are shared with TRBD1. V lost 7 bases and J lost 1; bases outside the gene matches: 3. The germline V gene has CDR1 LNHDA and CDR2 SQIVND (reference sequence). The CDR3 has 14 amino acids. CDR3 sequence: CASIGQGSGNTIYF. In DNA form, the CDR3 reads TGTGCCAGTATAGGACAGGGATCTGGAAACACCATATATTTT.

The CDR3 DNA follows: TGCGCCAGCAGCCTGGAGGCGGGAGGGCCGGTCACCGGGGAGCTGTTTTTT. Amino acid sequence: CASSLEAGGPVTGELFF. This chain links TRBV5-1 with TRBJ2-2; 9 nucleotides match TRBD2. Germline CDR1 and CDR2: SGHRS and YFSETQ. J lost 4 bases, V lost 4 bases, and 11 bases had no gene match. This CDR3 has 17 residues.

The rearrangement joins TRBV7-2 to TRBJ2-1, with a tentative D call TRBD1 (6 bases). Germline V gives CDR1 SGHTA, CDR2 FQGNSA. V lost 5 bases and J lost 7, with 15 bases in between. The CDR3 totals 14 residues. The CDR3 DNA is TGTGCCAGCAGCAAAGGACAGTATAGGAATGAGCAGTTCTTC. Translation: CASSKGQYRNEQFF.